The present T cell receptor (beta chain) was sequenced within a study of T-cell memory formation after mild COVID-19. Study-wide context: The two donors had largely donor-specific TCR clusters. General study findings and limits: The main location of contracting CD4+ clones was CM and EM, and that of contracting CD8+ clones was EMRA. Later expanders leaned toward CD4+, whereas clones contracting from day 15 to 85 were balanced CD4/CD8.

From germline, CDR1 is MGHRA and CDR2 YSYEKL. The CDR3 is 16 residues long. With 2 bases clipped from V and 3 bases from J, the junction kept 2 bases outside the gene matches. This clonotype has just a few counts. Its matching antigen is unknown. It was 5'RACE with constant-segment primers that produced the TCR alpha and TCR beta cDNA libraries, which carried sample barcodes and UMIs. TCRdb re-analysed the 5' RACE reads in MiXCR, keeping a single row per CDR3 protein. The table lists approximately 410,000 distinct CDR3 sequences, less than 25% of them singletons. This sequence joins TRBV4-1 and TRBJ2-3; 13 positions match TRBD2. The receptor's source is an adult woman who had mild COVID-19 (a few samples of this study predate the infection). Cell type and time point are not known. The material sequenced was PBMCs or a T cell subset sorted from them (not recorded which). DNA of the CDR3: TGCGCCAGCAGCCAATTGGGACTAGCGGGGACAGATACGCAGTATTTT. This gives the protein CASSQLGLAGTDTQYF.